This T cell receptor beta chain is drawn from a study of Graves' ophthalmopathy and Graves' hyperthyroidism. Study-wide context: Upon initial diagnosis and before any treatment, peripheral blood was collected.

CDR3 length: 13 amino acids. Germline V lookup: CDR1 DFQATT, CDR2 SNEGSKA (reference sequence). J gave up 3 bases and V 3 bases, and 5 bases lay outside the gene matches. Amplification from RNA transcripts yielded the TCR beta CDR3 regions. Scientists carried out first-round RT-PCR using HTBI primers and then a second-round multiplex PCR. TCRdb analysed the multiplex PCR reads with MiXCR anew, one entry per CDR3 protein. The data contain hundreds of thousands of distinct CDR3 sequences, under 25% of them singletons. Where ophthalmopathy was absent within 18 months of follow-up, hyperthyroidism was stable. Newly diagnosed hyperthyroidism donors, aged 18 to 65, duration under 2 months. Among the exclusions were patients with other autoimmune diseases, uncontrolled infections, pregnancy or lactation. This clonotype occurred many times.

The chain employs TRBV20-1 and TRBJ2-7, with 7 nucleotides matching TRBD2. The specimen was peripheral blood. The receptor comes from a woman between 18 and 29 years old with stable Graves' hyperthyroidism. DNA of the CDR3: TGCAGTGCTAGGCCGGGAGGATACTACGAGCAGTACTTC. Its protein is CSARPGGYYEQYF.